These 16 T cell receptor beta chains were sequenced from one sample in a study of cytomegalovirus exposure and HLA in healthy donors. Vbeta (60) and Jbeta (13) primers were used in the PCR. Some clones are missing from TCRdb's copy, which holds only in-frame ones; the method was immunoSEQ multiplex PCR. The repertoire includes 80,000 to 95,000 clones, roughly 79% of them detected once, and about 6.4% sits in the top ten. The sequenced sample consisted of PBMCs. The receptors derive from a female donor in good health and CMV-seronegative.

V and J are TRBV5-1 and TRBJ2-1; 7 bases match TRBD1. CDR1 SGHRS and CDR2 YFSETQ come from the germline V gene. The J segment lost 4 bases and the V segment lost 2 bases, leaving 3 bases of the junction unmatched. The CDR3 runs to 14 residues. CDR3 DNA sequence: TGCGCCAGCAGCTTCCCGGGACAGTACAATGAGCAGTTCTTC. This codes for CASSFPGQYNEQFF.

In DNA, the CDR3 is TGTGCCAGCAGCCTCGCGGGGTACACTGAAGCTTTCTTT. Residues: CASSLAGYTEAFF. This sequence joins TRBV5-8 and TRBJ1-1; no clear D gene. Trimming took off 4 bases at V and 3 bases at J, with 10 bases between the two ends. The CDR3 loop spans 13 amino acids. The germline gives CDR1 SGHTS, CDR2 YDEGEE.

The V gene is TRBV9, the J gene TRBJ2-5; the match to TRBD1 covers 9 bases. V dropped 3 bases and J dropped 2; count of bases not matched to a gene: 2. Germline CDR1 SGDLS, CDR2 YYNGEE. The CDR3 has 14 residues. CDR3 protein: CASSATGGQETQYF. Written as DNA, the CDR3 is TGTGCCAGCAGCGCGACAGGGGGACAAGAGACCCAGTACTTC.

This clone has just a few counts. The rearrangement joins TRBV10-3 to TRBJ1-3; D remains ambiguous. Looked up from germline, CDR1 is ENHRY and CDR2 is SYGVKD. The V and J ends lost 4 bases and 10 bases respectively, with 11 bases between them. There are 12 residues in the CDR3. The CDR3 bases are TGTGCCATCAGTGGCTTGCCGAGTACCATATATTTT. The encoded protein is CAISGLPSTIYF.

This clone came up once. The chain employs TRBV2 and TRBJ2-7; tentative D call: TRBD2 (5 bases). The length of the CDR3 is 13 residues. In germline, CDR1 is SNHLY, CDR2 FYNNEI. Deletions cut 1 base from V and 6 bases from J, with 10 bases between. The CDR3 spells CASSEDMAGEQYF. Here the CDR3 DNA reads TGTGCCAGCAGTGAAGATATGGCGGGCGAGCAGTACTTC.

V and J are TRBV5-1 and TRBJ2-1, with TRBD2 identical over 9 bases. The CDR3 extends over 17 amino acids. V dropped 1 base and J dropped 7; count of bases not matched to a gene: 12. Germline lookup yields CDR1 SGHRS and CDR2 YFSETQ. The CDR3 DNA follows: TGCGCCAGCAGCTTGCAAGGTACTAGCGGGCCGGTTAATGAGCAGTTCTTC. Its translation is CASSLQGTSGPVNEQFF.

The V and J genes are TRBV6-5 and TRBJ1-5; 10 bases are a match to TRBD1. The CDR3 length is 15 residues. Germline assignment: CDR1 MNHEY and CDR2 SVGAGI. With 6 bases clipped from V and 6 bases from J, the junction kept 8 bases outside the gene matches. The CDR3 region is CASRLGTGDVQPQHF. Written as DNA, the CDR3 is TGTGCCAGCAGACTGGGGACAGGGGATGTTCAGCCCCAGCATTTT.

The rearrangement joins TRBV5-1 to TRBJ1-1; the match to TRBD1 covers 9 bases. The CDR3 totals 15 residues. Germline V gene sequence: CDR1 SGHRS, CDR2 YFSETQ. J lost 4 bases, V lost 4 bases, and 8 bases had no gene match. The CDR3 here is CASSALPGQGTEAFF. CDR3 bases: TGCGCCAGCAGCGCCCTACCGGGACAGGGCACTGAAGCTTTCTTT.

The chain links TRBV9 to TRBJ2-2; D remains ambiguous. Germline V CDR1 and CDR2: SGDLS, YYNGEE. Trimming left V 0 bases short and J 8 bases short, with 11 bases between. CDR3 length equals 14 residues. CDR3 residues: CASSVGQAPGELFF. The CDR3 DNA reads TGTGCCAGCAGCGTAGGCCAGGCACCGGGGGAGCTGTTTTTT.

This chain links TRBV9 with TRBJ1-1; 9 bases match TRBD1. This CDR3 is built from 16 residues. Germline-derived CDR1 and CDR2 are SGDLS and YYNGEE. V gave up 0 bases and J gave up 5 bases; unmatched junction bases: 8. This CDR3 is CASSVGQGVGRTEAFF. Written as DNA, the CDR3 is TGTGCCAGCAGCGTAGGACAGGGGGTCGGAAGGACTGAAGCTTTCTTT.

The chain has TRBV7-2 and TRBJ2-5; the D gene is possibly TRBD1 (6 bases). The CDR3 length is 15 residues. Germline V lookup: CDR1 SGHTA, CDR2 FQGNSA. Trimming cost V 1 base and J 2 bases, with 11 bases left between them. CDR3 in DNA: TGTGCCAGCAGCTTAGTAGCCAGGGGTCAAGAGACCCAGTACTTC. It translates to CASSLVARGQETQYF.

This rearrangement joins TRBV30 to TRBJ2-2; D perhaps matches TRBD1 (6 bases). CDR3 size: 17 residues. The V end lost 2 bases, the J end lost 0 bases, and 16 bases lay between the germline ends. CDR1 is GTSNPN and CDR2 is SVGIG in the germline V gene (reference sequence). In nucleotides, the CDR3 is TGTGCCTGGAGTACCGGCCCCGGACAGACGAACACCGGGGAGCTGTTTTTT. The encoded protein is CAWSTGPGQTNTGELFF.

This clone was seen just once. The V gene is TRBV5-1, the J gene TRBJ2-2; D might be TRBD2 (6 bases). CDR1 and CDR2 from the germline V gene are SGHRS and YFSETQ. With 0 bases removed from V and 7 bases from J, the gap between germline ends came to 13 bases. CDR3 length: 15 residues. CDR3 region: CASSLEGAGRGELFF. The CDR3 nucleotides read TGCGCCAGCAGCTTGGAAGGGGCGGGGCGCGGGGAGCTGTTTTTT. Filled out from reference TRBV5-1 and TRBJ2-2, the complete variable domain reads KAGVTQTPRYLIKTRGQQVTLSCSPISGHRSVSWYQQTPGQGLQFLFEYFSETQRNKGNFPGRFSGRQFSNSRSEMNVSTLELGDSALYLCASSLEGAGRGELFFGEGSRLTVL.

The chain combines TRBV5-1 with TRBJ1-2; D gene uncertain. The CDR3 is 13 residues long. The germline gives CDR1 SGHRS, CDR2 YFSETQ. Trimming left V 0 bases short and J 4 bases short, with 7 bases between. CDR3 sequence: CASSLGGSYGYTF. CDR3 DNA: TGCGCCAGCAGCTTGGGAGGGTCCTATGGCTACACCTTC.

V gene TRBV5-1 combines with J gene TRBJ2-7, with TRBD1 as a possible D gene (6 bases). Germline loops: CDR1 SGHRS, CDR2 YFSETQ. V lost 1 base and J 4 bases, leaving 12 bases between the germline ends. This CDR3 spans 14 amino acids. The CDR3 is CASSLTGIGYEQYF. CDR3 DNA: TGCGCCAGCAGCTTGACAGGGATCGGGTACGAGCAGTACTTC.

DNA of the CDR3: TGCGCCAGCAGACGGACACCTGTCACAGATACGCAGTATTTT. This sequence encodes CASRRTPVTDTQYF. V is TRBV5-1 and J is TRBJ2-3, with a tentative D call TRBD1 (5 bases). The germline V gene has CDR1 SGHRS and CDR2 YFSETQ. The CDR3 covers 14 residues. V dropped 5 bases and J dropped 2 bases, with 12 bases sitting between them.